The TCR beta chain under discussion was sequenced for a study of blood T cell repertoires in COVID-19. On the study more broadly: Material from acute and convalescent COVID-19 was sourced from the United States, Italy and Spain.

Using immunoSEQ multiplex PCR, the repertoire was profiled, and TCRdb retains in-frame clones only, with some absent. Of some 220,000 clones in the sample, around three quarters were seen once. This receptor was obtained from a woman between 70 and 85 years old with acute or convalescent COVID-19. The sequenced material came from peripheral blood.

The CDR3 sequence: CASSLGDRSHEQYF. Written as DNA, the CDR3 is TGTGCCAGCAGCTTGGGGGACAGGTCCCACGAGCAGTACTTC. The chain has TRBV5-6 and TRBJ2-7; 8 nucleotides agree with TRBD1. The V gene end was trimmed by 0 bases and the J gene end by 5 bases; junction bases not matched to a gene: 4. The germline V gene has CDR1 SGHDT and CDR2 YYEEEE. The CDR3 length is 14 residues.